This TCR beta chain was sequenced during a study of blood T cells in healthy people across ages. Study observations and caveats: Significant beta diversity loss was already apparent by age about 39, declining roughly linearly. Unsorted PBMC material precluded a definitive naive versus antigen-experienced comparison.

PCR was performed a second time for roughly 7 to 11 cycles using a sample-barcoded 5' primer and a J-beta primer mix. All cDNA molecules were each tagged by a template-switch adaptor with 12 random nucleotides. Researchers report that each sample yielded at least 3 million CDR3-containing paired-end reads. From the 5' RACE reads, TCRdb called clonotypes with MiXCR, one entry per CDR3 protein. The sample contains about 1.8 million distinct CDR3 sequences, roughly 52% of which appear only once. Trimming pared 3 bases from V and 0 bases from J, leaving 12 bases between. Germline V lookup: CDR1 MDHEN, CDR2 SYDVKM. This CDR3 has 16 residues. Regarding this clonotype: The antigen is undetermined.

The clonotype was recovered from a woman aged 40 to 55 in good health. This chain links TRBV28 with TRBJ2-1; no clear D gene. Material: blood. CDR3 amino acids: CASSLPKMSSYNEQFF. CDR3 DNA: TGTGCCAGCAGTTTGCCCAAGATGAGCTCCTACAATGAGCAGTTCTTC.